This T cell receptor beta chain originates from a study of control samples from healthy donors and cancer patients. The CDR3 sequence is 14 residues long. V lost 10 bases to trimming and J lost 3 bases, with 18 bases between them. Germline CDR1 MGHRA, CDR2 YSYEKL. Sequencing used immunoSEQ multiplex PCR; TCRdb keeps in-frame clones, though not all of them. Of 150,000 to 200,000 clones detected, around 90% appear once; the ten largest clones hold around 12%. The genes are TRBV4-1 and TRBJ1-2; D gene uncertain. The material sequenced was blood. The receptor comes from a man aged 25-40 years in good health. CDR3 loop: CATSLNPWDYGYTF. Written as DNA, the CDR3 is TGCGCCACCTCACTCAATCCTTGGGACTATGGCTACACCTTC.